Following are 27 T cell receptor beta chains from one sample sequenced in a study of CXCR3-negative and CXCR3-positive naive CD8 T cells. cDNA libraries for TRB were generated by 5' RACE incorporating UMI labels. TCRdb reanalyzed the 5' RACE reads, giving one entry per CDR3 protein sequence and no DNA. This sample's table reports around 140,000 distinct CDR3 sequences. Sequencing was done on a sample of naive CXCR3- CD8+ T cells from blood. Indicated subset: CD45RO-CCR7+CD27+CD95- naive CD8+ T cells lacking CXCR3 (TNR3-). The receptors were sampled from a human donor in good health. Some clones in this sample may be carry-over from other donors' samples.

The chain is built from TRBV7-9 and TRBJ2-4; with no DNA, the TCRdb D assignment of TRBD1 cannot be verified. The germline V gene has CDR1 SEHNR and CDR2 FQNEAQ (reference sequence). The CDR3 spans 16 residues. CDR3 sequence reads: CASSLGDRVFSDIQYF.

The chain couples TRBV12-3 or TRBV12-4 to TRBJ1-5; TCRdb returns TRBD1, unconfirmable since there is no DNA. The CDR3 loop spans 17 amino acids. CDR3 sequence reads: CASRTTGGLYSNQPQHF.

The rearrangement links TRBV29-1 to TRBJ1-1; TCRdb's D gene call, TRBD1, goes unchecked for lack of DNA. CDR3 size: 11 residues. CDR1 and CDR2 (germline): SQVTM, ANQGSEA. The CDR3 loop is CSVGQGAEAFF.

The rearrangement uses TRBV29-1 and TRBJ1-2; TCRdb reports TRBD1, a call that lacks DNA to check it against. Per germline, CDR1 SQVTM and CDR2 ANQGSEA. CDR3 length: 13 amino acids. CDR3 amino acids: CSVEWGTVRGYTF.

The chain links TRBV20-1 to TRBJ2-7; lacking DNA, the TRBD1 call made by TCRdb goes unchecked. CDR3 length equals 15 residues. Germline V CDR1 and CDR2: DFQATT, SNEGSKA (reference sequence). The CDR3 reads CSARSLTGPSYEQYF.

V and J are TRBV7-3 and TRBJ2-7; TCRdb returns TRBD2, unconfirmable since there is no DNA. Looked up from germline, CDR1 is SGHTA and CDR2 is FQGTGA. This CDR3 comprises 15 residues. Here the CDR3 reads CASSRTSGGYYEQYF.

V and J are TRBV28 and TRBJ2-7; TCRdb lists TRBD1, though no DNA is available to test this call. CDR3 length: 16 amino acids. Germline values: CDR1 MDHEN, CDR2 SYDVKM. The CDR3 reads CASGGIRTGGVDEQYF. The whole variable domain, remainder taken from reference TRBV28 and TRBJ2-7, is DVKVTQSSRYLVKRTGEKVFLECVQDMDHENMFWYRQDPGLGLRLIYFSYDVKMKEKGDIPEGYSVSREKKERFSLILESASTNQTSMYLCASGGIRTGGVDEQYFGPGTRLTVT.

The chain recombines TRBV7-8 with TRBJ2-5; with no DNA, the TCRdb D assignment of TRBD2 cannot be verified. From germline, CDR1 is SGHVS and CDR2 FQNEAQ. The CDR3 has 15 amino acids. Here the CDR3 reads CASSLEGGILETQYF.

This chain joins TRBV29-1 and TRBJ2-7. This CDR3 contains 13 residues. The V gene's germline CDR1 is SQVTM and CDR2 ANQGSEA. This CDR3 is CSIEGAGAYEQYF.

The V gene is TRBV7-8, the J gene TRBJ2-5. The CDR3 is made up of 11 amino acids. Germline CDR1 SGHVS, CDR2 FQNEAQ. The CDR3 loop reads CASSLTETQYF.

The chain combines TRBV30 with TRBJ1-1. The CDR3 spans 13 residues. Germline assignment: CDR1 GTSNPN and CDR2 SVGIG (reference sequence). This CDR3 is CAWGEVLNTEAFF.

The chain carries TRBV7-9 and TRBJ1-1; TCRdb reports TRBD1, a call that lacks DNA to check it against. Germline CDR1 and CDR2: SEHNR and FQNEAQ (reference sequence). There are 14 residues in the CDR3. CDR3 loop: CASSKSGGWAEAFF.

The chain uses TRBV29-1 and TRBJ2-4; TCRdb selects TRBD2, and the lack of DNA leaves this call unchecked. Per germline, CDR1 SQVTM and CDR2 ANQGSEA. The CDR3 runs 16 residues. The CDR3 loop reads CSVVPTGERDKNIQYF.

V gene TRBV30 combines with J gene TRBJ2-7; the D call from TCRdb, TRBD1, cannot be confirmed without DNA. The CDR3 has 13 amino acids. Germline V gene lookup returns CDR1 GTSNPN and CDR2 SVGIG (reference sequence). CDR3: CAWSAGQGYEQYF.

The chain couples TRBV19 to TRBJ2-1; there is no DNA to check the TCRdb D call of TRBD2. Germline assignment: CDR1 LNHDA and CDR2 SQIVND (reference sequence). The CDR3 is made up of 15 amino acids. Here the CDR3 reads CASSSAGGPVNEQFF.

The genes are TRBV28 and TRBJ2-3; TCRdb's D gene call, TRBD1, goes unchecked for lack of DNA. This CDR3 has 15 amino acids. The germline V gene has CDR1 MDHEN and CDR2 SYDVKM. This CDR3 reads CASGLNREVRDTQYF.

The gene calls are TRBV28 and TRBJ2-7. The germline V gene has CDR1 MDHEN and CDR2 SYDVKM. The CDR3 is made up of 12 amino acids. This CDR3 is CASSPPAYEQYF.

The CDR3 reads CASSGPRGGKTLNTEAFF. The rearrangement uses TRBV28 and TRBJ1-1; the TRBD1 assignment by TCRdb is unverifiable without DNA. This CDR3 contains 18 residues. CDR1 is MDHEN, CDR2 SYDVKM, per germline.

The chain carries TRBV6-4 and TRBJ2-2; TCRdb reports TRBD2, a call that lacks DNA to check it against. The CDR3 length is 16 residues. CDR1 and CDR2 (germline): MRHNA, SNTAGT. CDR3 in amino acids: CASSDGTSGNTGELFF.

The genes are TRBV4-2 and TRBJ1-1; the D call from TCRdb, TRBD1, cannot be confirmed without DNA. The CDR3 runs 16 residues. Germline V gene sequence: CDR1 LGHNA, CDR2 YNFKEQ. The CDR3 protein is CASRDLVQGEGTEAFF.

The V and J genes are TRBV28 and TRBJ2-7; the TCRdb D gene call, TRBD2, has no DNA to confirm it. Germline V CDR1 and CDR2: MDHEN, SYDVKM. The CDR3 extends over 14 amino acids. CDR3 residues: CASNPSGGSGEQYF.

This chain uses TRBV7-9 with TRBJ2-1; the D call of TRBD1 rests on TCRdb alone, since no DNA is present to check it. The CDR3 spans 13 residues. In germline, CDR1 is SEHNR, CDR2 FQNEAQ (reference sequence). The chain's CDR3 is CASTRTMYNEQFF.

This chain joins TRBV20-1 and TRBJ2-7; TCRdb calls TRBD1, which cannot be checked without DNA. Germline CDR1 and CDR2: DFQATT and SNEGSKA (reference sequence). The CDR3 is 16 amino acids. The CDR3 here is CSARGLTGQGNYEQYF.

The genes are TRBV29-1 and TRBJ2-5; lacking DNA, the TRBD1 call made by TCRdb goes unchecked. The germline gives CDR1 SQVTM, CDR2 ANQGSEA. The CDR3 totals 13 residues. The CDR3 protein is CSVVPAYLETQYF.

The chain uses TRBV29-1 and TRBJ2-2; as DNA is missing, the TRBD2 call by TCRdb cannot be tested. The CDR3 covers 11 residues. Germline values: CDR1 SQVTM, CDR2 ANQGSEA. CDR3 residues: CSALGSGELFF.

The chain recombines TRBV20-1 with TRBJ1-2. CDR1 and CDR2 (germline): DFQATT, SNEGSKA (reference sequence). The CDR3 totals 17 residues. The CDR3 here is CSARDLRWEGVDYGYTF.

V gene TRBV5-5 combines with J gene TRBJ2-7; TCRdb designates TRBD2, a call that cannot be tested without DNA. CDR1 SGHKS and CDR2 YYEKEE come from the germline V gene (reference sequence). The CDR3 loop spans 15 amino acids. CDR3 sequence: CASSILAGGYYEQYF.